This T cell receptor (beta chain) was sequenced during a study of shared clonotypes between healthy human individuals (dated by TCRdb to 2018 to 2021). About the full investigation: Two women and a few men aged 18 to 49 years were included in the cohort. To increase sequencing depth and limit assay-specific biases, TCR repertoire library preparation and sequencing were carried out by different laboratories using diverse techniques. For each donor, CD4 naive and CD4 memory were each run on three plates, CD8 naive on two plates, and CD8 memory on one plate. Leukapheresis yielded between about 0.85 and 9.5 billion PBMCs per donor. Blood TCR repertoires of roughly five healthy adults were deeply sequenced to estimate repertoire size and the extent of clonotype sharing between individuals.

Broad study findings and their caveats: Across a handful of donors, roughly 5.1% of naive CD4, roughly 3.5% of naive CD8, 2.3% of memory CD4, and about 0.4% of memory CD8 clonotypes were shared. Higher generation probabilities were observed for clonotypes shared by all four sorted-subset donors than for non-shared clonotypes. Sampling was restricted to blood, and TCR repertoires in tissue are likely to differ from TCR repertoires in blood. Even with the large sequencing depth, rarefaction of the sorted-subset datasets indicated that sequencing was incomplete. Estimated clonotype richness was generally larger for naive than for memory subsets. The genetic and exposure-history diversity represented was limited by the small number of donors. Pairwise subsampling indicated that sequencing depth was expected to affect the degree of clonotype sharing among donors.

According to the germline V gene, CDR1 reads SGDLS and CDR2 reads YYNGEE. V and J are truncated by 9 bases and 5 bases respectively, leaving an intervening sequence of 8 bases. Taken from cysteine to phenylalanine, the CDR3 has 11 residues. The entry retains the CDR3 DNA only, 33 bases that are in frame from base 1. In the case of this clone: It has no known antigen specificity. Per-nucleotide qualities are absent, and no much larger clonotype sits a single base away.

Healthy HIV-negative adults with no recently reported acute infections or vaccinations were included as donors. Every donor was a Caucasian adult residing in Nashville, Tennessee, USA. CD4+ T cells were enriched through magnetic negative selection, after which naive cells were positively selected on CD45RA and the remaining negative fraction served as the memory subset. After blood collection by leukapheresis, PBMCs were isolated using Ficoll-Histopaque density gradient centrifugation and then cryopreserved in the vapor phase of liquid nitrogen. Analytical flow cytometry was used to check the purity and quantity of each magnetically sorted T cell population. Genomic DNA was isolated from each sorted fraction and quantified by UV absorbance on a Nanodrop 2000c. TCR CDR3 regions were amplified from genomic DNA by multiplex PCR using the deep immunoSEQ assay. Extracted genomic DNA from each cell subset was distributed evenly across all wells of several immunoSEQ 96-well plates, and each plate was treated as a replicate. For sorted subsets, each replicate PCR was loaded with 200 ng genomic DNA, equivalent to 25,000 to 30,000 T cell genomes. Purified libraries were quantified with a Qubit 3.0 fluorometer, sized on a Bioanalyzer 2100, and re-quantified with the KAPA Library Quantification kit. A separate single-read 150-cycle Illumina NextSeq 550 flow cell was used to sequence each immunoSEQ 96-well plate. The original pipeline was this. Because only junctional sequences without quality scores were contained in the immunoSEQ output, filtering matching that applied to full-length reads could not be performed. Sequences were annotated with PyIR, a Python wrapper for IgBLAST v1.9, using IMGT germline references to assign V/J genes and CDR3. Reads with weak V/J assignments (E-value above 1e-6), missing CDR3, stop codons, out-of-frame junctions, or ambiguous translated residues were removed. V3J clonotypes were defined as sequences sharing the same inferred V gene, J gene, and CDR3 amino acid sequence. To compute the percentage overlap between repertoires, the number of shared unique clonotypes was divided by the size of the smaller repertoire. Repertoire richness was assessed with RTK rarefaction, the Chao1 estimator, and Recon v2.1 estimates of unobserved clonotypes. For all TCRbeta clonotypes obtained by the gDNA method from a few donors, generation probabilities were computed with OLGA. TCRdb took this table from immuneACCESS and kept in-frame rearrangements with V and J called. Such tables lack part of the clones; where checked against another copy, unresolved V genes explain under half of the gap, and the rest is unexplained. That table supplies the V and J calls and clone size; D and trimming were determined from the DNA. Here the sample has a few million clones; 80% to 95% occur a single time. Of the sample, about 0.37% falls within the top ten clones.

The rearrangement combines TRBV9 with TRBJ2-2, and perhaps TRBD1 as D gene, on 6 matching bases. Specimen: naive CD4+ T cells from PBMCs. The cell subset or site label of this sample denotes: CD45RA+ positively selected. This TCR came from a man between 18 and 35 years old in good health. Some clones in this sample may be carry-over from other donors' samples. The DNA sequence is given as TGTGCCATCAGGGGAACCGGGGAGCTGTTTTTT. It specifies CAIRGTGELFF.